This T cell receptor beta chain was captured by sequencing in a study of cytomegalovirus exposure and HLA in healthy donors. Study as a whole: The roughly 700 first-cohort repertoires shared a platform with the roughly 130 validation repertoires, as reported in a later analysis.

Some clones are missing from TCRdb's copy, which holds only in-frame ones; the method was immunoSEQ multiplex PCR. Altogether roughly 70,000 clones are present, around 96% being singletons, with the ten largest covering about 3%. This receptor was identified in a man between 18 and 29 years old in good health and CMV-seronegative. Sample: PBMCs.

CDR3 residues: CASSPTPQAEAFF. CDR3 nucleotide sequence: TGTGCCAGCAGCCCGACCCCACAGGCTGAAGCTTTCTTT. This sequence joins TRBV13 and TRBJ1-1, with D perhaps matching TRBD1 (5 bases). Between the trimmed V and J ends, which lost 5 bases and 6 bases, there was a span of 13 bases. There are 13 residues in the CDR3. Germline CDR1 PRHDT, CDR2 FYEKMQ (reference sequence).